The 9 T cell receptor beta chains below all came from one sample that was sequenced in a study of OX40 agonist ivuxolimab in advanced cancers. The table came from immunoSEQ multiplex PCR; TCRdb's copy has only in-frame clones and leaves some out. The repertoire holds about 81,000 clones, with about 86% as singletons. The sequenced sample was CD4+ or CD8+ T cells sorted from blood, obtained in a trial of the OX40 agonist ivuxolimab. The origin of the receptors is an adult with an advanced solid tumor such as melanoma, head and neck, liver or kidney cancer.

This chain uses TRBV19 with TRBJ2-7; the match to TRBD1 covers 10 bases. Looked up from germline, CDR1 is LNHDA and CDR2 is SQIVND (reference sequence). V dropped 3 bases and J dropped 6; count of bases not matched to a gene: 11. CDR3 length equals 16 residues. CDR3 sequence (DNA): TGTGCCAGTAGTATTCTTTGGGGACAGGGGAAGGGCGAGCAGTACTTC. Encoded protein: CASSILWGQGKGEQYF.

The chain recombines TRBV29-1 with TRBJ2-5; 7 nucleotides agree with TRBD1. CDR1 SQVTM and CDR2 ANQGSEA come from the germline V gene. The CDR3 contains 13 residues. The junction had 1 base not matched to a gene; V was cut back by 3 bases and J by 0 bases. CDR3 coding DNA: TGCAGCGTTGACAGGGGGTACCAAGAGACCCAGTACTTC. Protein: CSVDRGYQETQYF.

The chain couples TRBV4-2 to TRBJ2-1; D remains ambiguous. This CDR3 has 13 residues. The V end lost 1 base, the J end lost 10 bases, and 11 bases lay between the germline ends. Germline values: CDR1 LGHNA, CDR2 YNFKEQ. For the CDR3, the DNA is TGTGCCAGCAGCCAAGCCCCAGGATTAGAGCAGTTCTTC. Translation gives CASSQAPGLEQFF.

V usage is TRBV10-3 and J usage is TRBJ2-3; 12 bases are shared with TRBD2. Looked up from germline, CDR1 is ENHRY and CDR2 is SYGVKD. The CDR3 is 17 amino acids. V gave up 4 bases and J gave up 4 bases; unmatched junction bases: 9. The CDR3 nucleotides are TGTGCCATCAGTGCTAGCGGGGGGGCGGGCCCTCCAGATACGCAGTATTTT. Its translation: CAISASGGAGPPDTQYF.

The rearrangement joins TRBV5-1 to TRBJ1-2, with D possibly TRBD1 on 6 matching bases. CDR3 length equals 16 residues. Trimming shortened V by 4 bases and J by 3 bases, and 19 bases separated the two germline ends. Germline CDR1 is SGHRS and CDR2 is YFSETQ. The CDR3 region is CASSHGQPRVDYGYTF. The CDR3 DNA sequence: TGCGCCAGCAGCCACGGACAGCCCCGAGTGGACTATGGCTACACCTTC.

This rearrangement joins TRBV28 to TRBJ2-7; either TRBD1 or TRBD2 may fit D (5 bases each). Trimming left V 5 bases short and J 3 bases short, with 20 bases between. CDR3 length equals 16 residues. Germline V gene lookup returns CDR1 MDHEN and CDR2 SYDVKM. The CDR3 protein is CASSRTQGSPGYEQYF. The CDR3 DNA follows: TGTGCCAGCAGTAGGACTCAGGGCTCGCCCGGCTACGAGCAGTACTTC.

The chain combines TRBV4-1 with TRBJ2-3, with TRBD2 identical over 9 bases. Germline values: CDR1 MGHRA, CDR2 YSYEKL. Trimming cost V 4 bases and J 3 bases; bases outside gene matches: 8. The CDR3 is 16 residues long. The CDR3 loop is CASSPRASGGTDTQYF. For the CDR3, the DNA is TGCGCCAGCAGCCCGCGCGCGAGCGGGGGGACAGATACGCAGTATTTT.

This chain joins TRBV6-6 and TRBJ1-3, with D unclear. This CDR3 is 10 amino acids long. The germline gives CDR1 MNHNY, CDR2 SVGAGI (reference sequence). V gave up 5 bases and J gave up 8 bases, with 4 bases separating them. CDR3 sequence: CASSSYTIYF. In DNA form, the CDR3 reads TGTGCCAGCAGTAGTTACACCATATATTTT.

This rearrangement joins TRBV9 to TRBJ1-1; D is undetermined. V lost 0 bases to trimming and J lost 3 bases, with 6 bases between them. From germline, CDR1 is SGDLS and CDR2 YYNGEE. CDR3 length: 13 residues. This chain's CDR3 is CASSVVPDTEAFF. CDR3 DNA sequence: TGTGCCAGCAGCGTAGTCCCGGACACTGAAGCTTTCTTT.